This is a list of T cell receptor beta chains from one sample in a study of T-cell memory formation after mild COVID-19. TCRdb independently ran MiXCR on the 5' RACE reads; one entry per CDR3 protein. In the table there are under 350,000 distinct CDR3 sequences, around 16% of which are singletons. What was sequenced was PBMCs or a T cell subset sorted from them (not recorded which). The receptors here all came from a man aged 18-30 years who had mild COVID-19 (a few samples of this study predate the infection). Cell type and time point are not known. Both conserved end residues are part of each CDR3. The D gene is left open where the match is weak. Size tells how often a clone was seen (once, few, many) or the class of an expanded clone, and some rows leave it out.

v_call	clone_size	j_call	d_call	cdr3_nt	cdr3_aa
TRBV4-3	many	TRBJ2-6	-	TGCGCCAGCAGCCAAGAGTCCGCCTCTGGGGCCAACGTCCTGACTTTC	CASSQESASGANVLTF
TRBV20-1	few	TRBJ1-4	TRBD1	TGCAGTGCTGGATCAGGGGGGCCTAATGAAAAACTGTTTTTT	CSAGSGGPNEKLFF
TRBV7-2	few	TRBJ2-5	-	TGTGCCAGCAGCTTAGACAGGGAGCAAGAGACCCAGTACTTC	CASSLDREQETQYF
TRBV4-1	few	TRBJ1-1	-	TGCGCCAGCAGCCAAGCTCGAATAGGGGGTGAAGCTTTCTTT	CASSQARIGGEAFF
TRBV19	-	TRBJ1-1	TRBD1	TGTGCCAGCCAAGATCACAGACAGGGGGCGTCGACTGAAGCTTTCTTT	CASQDHRQGASTEAFF
TRBV4-1	few	TRBJ1-1	-	TGCGCCAGCAGCCTAAAGGTCGGCGGGAACACTGAAGCTTTCTTT	CASSLKVGGNTEAFF
TRBV9	few	TRBJ2-2	-	TGTGCCAGCAGCGTAACGGCAGGGACCGGGGAGCTGTTTTTT	CASSVTAGTGELFF
TRBV7-9	many	TRBJ2-1	-	TGTGCCAGCAGCTTAGAGGGGTTTTCCTACAATGAGCAGTTCTTC	CASSLEGFSYNEQFF
TRBV19	-	TRBJ1-1	TRBD1	TGTGCCAGTAGTATGGGACAGGGGGCGGTTGAAGCTTTCTTT	CASSMGQGAVEAFF
TRBV7-2	-	TRBJ1-2	-	TGTGCCAGCAGCTTAGCGCCGGGACAATATGGCTACACCTTC	CASSLAPGQYGYTF
TRBV12-3/TRBV12-4	-	TRBJ2-2	-	TGTGCCAGCAGTTACCACAAACAGGGAACCGGGGAGCTGTTTTTT	CASSYHKQGTGELFF
TRBV24-1	few	TRBJ2-5	-	TGTGCCACCAGTGAGTCGACCATGCGGGAGACCCAGTACTTC	CATSESTMRETQYF
TRBV7-2	many	TRBJ2-3	-	TGTGCCAGCAGCTCCCAGGGGCAGCCAGATACGCAGTATTTT	CASSSQGQPDTQYF
TRBV4-3	few	TRBJ2-1	TRBD2	TGCGCCAGCAGCCAAGAGAGAGGACTAGCGAGTTACAATGAGCAGTTCTTC	CASSQERGLASYNEQFF
TRBV6-5	few	TRBJ2-6	TRBD1	TGTGCCAGCAGTTACCGCCGGAACAGGGGTATGATCTCTGGGGCCAACGTCCTGACTTTC	CASSYRRNRGMISGANVLTF
TRBV4-1	many	TRBJ1-2	-	TGCGCCAGCAGCCAAGATGGCAGGAGCTACACCTTC	CASSQDGRSYTF
TRBV6-1	-	TRBJ1-5	-	TGTGCCAGCATCCGGGACAAAAATCAGCCCCAGCATTTT	CASIRDKNQPQHF
TRBV20-1	-	TRBJ1-2	-	TGCAGTGCTAGCCAGTCCTGGGGCGGCTACACCTTC	CSASQSWGGYTF
TRBV28	-	TRBJ2-5	TRBD2	TGTGCCAGCACCCGTCCGACTAGCGGGGGGCCTATGTACCAAGAGACCCAGTACTTC	CASTRPTSGGPMYQETQYF
TRBV5-1	-	TRBJ2-3	-	TGCGCCAGCAGCTCATGGGAGGGGGCAAGCACAGATACGCAGTATTTT	CASSSWEGASTDTQYF
TRBV29-1	-	TRBJ2-1	-	TGCAGCGTTGCGGACAATGAGCAGTTCTTC	CSVADNEQFF
TRBV7-8	-	TRBJ2-2	-	TGTGCCAGCAGCTTAGCGGTGATAGGGATAAGTAGTAACACCGGGGAGCTGTTTTTT	CASSLAVIGISSNTGELFF
TRBV7-9	-	TRBJ1-1	-	TGTGCCAGCAGCCTTCTATTAGACAGTGAAGCTTTCTTT	CASSLLLDSEAFF
TRBV12-3/TRBV12-4	few	TRBJ2-5	-	TGTGCCAGCAGTCCTCCCCAGGAGACCCAGTACTTC	CASSPPQETQYF
TRBV15	-	TRBJ2-1	-	TGTGCCACCAGCAGAGCCTTCTCTCGGGGGGAGCAGTTCTTC	CATSRAFSRGEQFF
TRBV20-1	once	TRBJ1-1	-	TGCAGTGCCAGCATGTTGGGGCGGGACACTGAAGCTTTCTTT	CSASMLGRDTEAFF
TRBV12-3/TRBV12-4	many	TRBJ2-3	TRBD1	TGTGCCAGCAGCAGGACAGGGACCTACACAGATACGCAGTATTTT	CASSRTGTYTDTQYF
TRBV5-4	few	TRBJ2-5	-	TGTGCCAGCAGCTTGTACGGGGATTTGGAGACCCAGTACTTC	CASSLYGDLETQYF
TRBV7-2	-	TRBJ2-1	TRBD2	TGTGCCAGCAGCTTAGCTAGCGGGGGGAACAATGAGCAGTTCTTC	CASSLASGGNNEQFF
TRBV12-3/TRBV12-4	few	TRBJ2-7	-	TGTGCCAGCAGTTTTCCGGGGGCGGGGTCCGAGCAGTACTTC	CASSFPGAGSEQYF
TRBV4-1	-	TRBJ1-6	-	TGCGCCAGCAGCCAACAGGGGCCACTCCACTTT	CASSQQGPLHF
TRBV4-2	-	TRBJ1-2	TRBD1	TGTGCCAGCAGCCAAGATGCGGAGGGGACAGGGGGCTGGGGCTACACCTTC	CASSQDAEGTGGWGYTF